Listed here are 16 T cell receptor beta chains from one sample, sequenced in a study of tumor-infiltrating lymphocytes in primary liver carcinoma. The source material, 20-30 mg of unsorted bulk tissue, was used to co-extract RNA and DNA. From 500 to 600 ng of total RNA, TCR beta-specific cDNA was reverse-transcribed using a constant-region primer. Three nested multiplex PCR rounds, a slightly modified ARM-PCR method, built the TCR beta libraries. TRBV1-TRBV30 forward primers and a C-beta reverse primer were used in the first two PCR rounds, which each ran for about 10 cycles. TCRdb re-called the multiplex PCR reads with MiXCR, one entry per CDR3 protein. The table records 100,000 or so distinct CDR3 sequences, approximately 82% of them present only once. Sequencing input: liver tumor tissue from sampling region 3. Noted subset: tumor region T3, left-lateral pole. Receptor source: a man between 40 and 49 years old with primary liver carcinoma and hepatitis B virus infection.

Of note for this clonotype: It may be a read error: a sequence one base away is much more abundant. The V call is TRBV6-4, the J call TRBJ2-3; 9 bases align to TRBD2. CDR3 length equals 14 residues. Losses at the gene ends were 7 bases for V and 3 bases for J; bases not matched to a gene: 5. Germline CDR1 and CDR2: MRHNA and SNTAGT. The CDR3 spells CASIVLAGTDTQYF. The CDR3 bases are TGTGCCAGCATTGTTCTAGCGGGAACAGATACGCAGTATTTT.

This clonotype is large in the sample. The chain couples TRBV7-9 to TRBJ1-1, with D hard to call. Germline V lookup: CDR1 SEHNR, CDR2 FQNEAQ (reference sequence). The CDR3 has 14 residues. The V and J ends lost 0 bases and 1 base respectively, with 6 bases between them. The CDR3 coding sequence is TGTGCCAGCAGCTTAGCGGGAGGGAACACTGAAGCTTTCTTT. Its protein is CASSLAGGNTEAFF.

Details on this clonotype: Compared with germline, one end of the junction differs, possibly owing to a read error. The chain is built from TRBV11-2 and TRBJ2-3, with D possibly being TRBD1 or TRBD2 (6 bases each). CDR3 length: 16 amino acids. Germline loops: CDR1 SGHAT, CDR2 FQNNGV. The CDR3 sequence: CASSPWTVGGTDTQYF. The CDR3 nucleotides are TGTGCCAGCAGCCCGTGGACAGTGGGAGGCACGGATACGCAGTATTTT.

Details on this clonotype: The junction departs from germline at one end; a sequencing error may be responsible. V is TRBV6-1 and J is TRBJ2-3, with TRBD2 identical over 12 bases. The germline V gene has CDR1 MNHNS and CDR2 SASEGT. This CDR3 has 15 amino acids. CDR3 in amino acids: CASSPTSGRLDTRYF. The CDR3 DNA follows: TGTGCCAGCAGCCCGACTAGCGGGAGATTAGATACGCGGTATTTT.

The table lists this clonotype with many counts. The chain links TRBV5-4 to TRBJ2-2; 8 nucleotides line up with TRBD1. The CDR3 extends over 17 amino acids. Trimming at V came to 4 bases and at J to 4 bases, leaving 12 bases not matched to a gene. From germline, CDR1 is SGHNT and CDR2 YYREEE (reference sequence). The CDR3 region is CASSKVGLQGGTGELFF. In DNA, the CDR3 is TGTGCCAGCAGCAAAGTAGGGCTACAGGGGGGCACCGGGGAGCTGTTTTTT.

About this clonotype itself: The DNA is omitted, as the CDR3 cannot be located on it reliably, and the CDR3 follows TCRdb's listing. The chain uses TRBV6-2 or TRBV6-3 and TRBJ2-1; the table assigns TRBD1, which was not confirmed against the DNA. Germline V lookup: CDR1 MNHEY, CDR2 SVGEGT. The CDR3 is made up of 16 amino acids, end residues included. This CDR3 reads CASIHVGGGSYNERFF.

The sample holds one count of this clonotype. This could be a read error, since a much larger clone is one nucleotide away. The rearrangement links TRBV4-1 to TRBJ2-3, with TRBD2 matching 10 bases. Germline V gene data show CDR1 as MGHRA and CDR2 as YSYEKL. The CDR3 is 15 amino acids. The CDR3 here is CASRVDSGRTDTRYF. Written as DNA, the CDR3 is TGCGCCAGCAGGGTCGATAGCGGGAGGACAGATACGCGGTATTTT.

About this clonotype itself: One end of the junction fails to match germline, which may point to a read error. The chain employs TRBV6-6 and TRBJ1-3; D uncertain. The germline V gene encodes CDR1 MNHNY and CDR2 SVGAGI (reference sequence). The CDR3 loop spans 10 amino acids. CDR3 region: CASTGNTTYF. CDR3 DNA sequence: TGTGCGAGCACCGGAAACACCACATATTTT.

The genes are TRBV29-1 and TRBJ2-4, with D maybe TRBD2 (5 bases). Trimming shortened V by 6 bases and J by 9 bases, and 15 bases separated the two germline ends. CDR1 SQVTM and CDR2 ANQGSEA come from the germline V gene. This CDR3 spans 12 amino acids. The CDR3 region has the DNA TGCAGCGTAATTGACGGGCGGGCCATTCAGTACTTC. This encodes CSVIDGRAIQYF.

This clonotype has ten or more counts. The chain carries TRBV10-3 and TRBJ1-5, with a possible D match to TRBD1 (6 bases). Trimming stripped 3 bases from V and 7 bases from J, with 19 bases between. CDR1 and CDR2 from the germline V gene are ENHRY and SYGVKD. The CDR3 has 16 amino acids. CDR3 sequence (DNA): TGTGCCATCAGTGATCAGAGAGGGGGGGCAGGACAGCCCCAGCATTTT. Protein: CAISDQRGGAGQPQHF.

Note on this clonotype: At one end the junction does not follow the germline gene, possibly because of a read error. The chain is built from TRBV6-5 and TRBJ2-3, with TRBD2 matching 12 bases. The CDR3 loop spans 15 amino acids. CDR1 MNHEY and CDR2 SVGAGI come from the germline V gene. The CDR3 region has the DNA TGTACCAGCAACCCAGGACTAGCGGGAACAGGTACGCTGTATTTT. Translating gives CTSNPGLAGTGTLYF.

The chain joins TRBV11-2 to TRBJ2-7; 12 nucleotides align to TRBD2. The trim removed 10 bases at V and 3 bases at J, leaving 13 bases unmatched. The CDR3 consists of 16 residues. Germline loops: CDR1 SGHAT, CDR2 FQNNGV. The CDR3 loop reads CANSPPSGRGFYEQYF. The CDR3 nucleotides read TGTGCCAACAGTCCCCCTAGCGGGAGGGGGTTCTACGAGCAGTACTTC. Full variable domain (missing parts from reference TRBV11-2 and TRBJ2-7): EAGVAQSPRYKIIEKRQSVAFWCNPISGHATLYWYQQILGQGPKLLIQFQNNGVVDDSQLPKDRFSAERLKGVDSTLKIQPAKLEDSAVYLCANSPPSGRGFYEQYFGPGTRLTVT.

Notes on this clonotype: At one end, the junction sequence differs from germline, possibly due to a read error. This chain connects TRBV4-2 to TRBJ2-7; D is perhaps TRBD2 (6 bases). Germline CDR1 is LGHNA and CDR2 is YNFKEQ. CDR3 size: 15 residues. The CDR3 here is CTSSQAGTATYEQYF. The CDR3 coding sequence is TGTACCAGCAGCCAGGCGGGGACGGCAACCTACGAGCAGTACTTC.

J is TRBJ1-1 and V is TRBV29-1; TRBD1 is a possible D gene (5 bases). Per germline, CDR1 SQVTM and CDR2 ANQGSEA. The CDR3 is 12 residues long. The V gene lost 7 bases and the J gene lost 3 bases, with 12 bases spanning the gap. CDR3 residues: CSGATVDTEAFF. As DNA, the CDR3 is TGCAGCGGTGCGACAGTTGACACTGAAGCTTTCTTT.

The genes are TRBV10-3 and TRBJ2-1; TRBD1 is a possible D gene (6 bases). The CDR3 consists of 12 residues. Germline V gives CDR1 ENHRY, CDR2 SYGVKD. The CDR3 loop reads CATGQRIGEQFF. The CDR3 nucleotides are TGTGCAACAGGACAGAGGATCGGTGAACAGTTCTTC.

Turning to this clonotype: This is likely a read error, given that the CDR3 carries no conserved phenylalanine or tryptophan at its end. V and J are TRBV12-3 or TRBV12-4 and TRBJ1-1; D might be TRBD1 (6 bases). V shed 5 bases and J shed 11 bases, with 15 bases lying between them. The CDR3 totals 12 residues. Here the CDR3 DNA reads TGTGCCAGCAGTGAACAGGGTATGCGGGCTTTCATT. Translated, it gives CASSEQGMRAFI.